The rows below give T cell receptor beta chains drawn from one sample of a study of blood T cells in healthy people across ages. MiXCR, applied by TCRdb to the 5' RACE reads, yields one record per CDR3 protein. The repertoire holds hundreds of thousands of distinct CDR3 sequences, with over 45% as singletons. The sequenced material came from blood. These receptors all stem from a woman aged 60 to 75 in good health. The CDR3 runs from the conserved cysteine through the conserved F or W. Each record gives: V gene, J gene, D gene, clone size, CDR3 protein, CDR3 DNA. The D gene is left open where the match is weak. A clone size is listed for some rows: how often the clone was seen (once, few, many), or a class if it is expanded.

TRBV20-1	TRBJ2-7	TRBD2	.	CSARAWTSGRNFGYEQYF	TGCAGTGCTAGAGCCTGGACTAGCGGGAGAAATTTTGGCTACGAGCAGTACTTC
TRBV7-2	TRBJ2-1	.	.	CASRSNEQFF	TGTGCCAGCAGAAGCAATGAGCAGTTCTTC
TRBV20-1	TRBJ1-4	.	.	CSGSSNEKLFF	TGCAGTGGGAGCTCTAATGAAAAACTGTTTTTT
TRBV27	TRBJ1-3	TRBD1	few	CASSLEGARGNTIYF	TGTGCCAGCAGTCTGGAGGGGGCGCGTGGAAACACCATATATTTT
TRBV7-3	TRBJ2-7	TRBD2	.	CASSPGTSGREQYF	TGTGCCAGCAGTCCCGGGACGAGCGGGAGGGAGCAGTACTTC
TRBV5-1	TRBJ2-2	.	.	CASQFFSGLGGELFF	TGCGCCAGCCAATTTTTCTCGGGGCTCGGCGGGGAGCTGTTTTTT
TRBV27	TRBJ2-7	TRBD1	.	CASSPTGTALYEQYF	TGTGCCAGCAGTCCGACAGGGACAGCCCTCTACGAGCAGTACTTC
TRBV5-6	TRBJ2-4	TRBD2	.	CASSIGTSGSYGQYF	TGTGCCAGCAGCATCGGGACTAGCGGGAGCTACGGGCAGTACTTC
TRBV15	TRBJ1-5	.	.	CATSSGRADSGNQPQHF	TGTGCCACCAGCAGTGGGAGGGCCGACAGCGGCAATCAGCCCCAGCATTTT
TRBV4-2	TRBJ2-5	TRBD2	few	CASSQGRPSGRSLKYQETQYF	TGTGCCAGCAGCCAAGGTAGACCTAGCGGGAGGTCACTAAAGTACCAAGAGACCCAGTACTTC
TRBV6-2/TRBV6-3	TRBJ2-7	TRBD1	.	CASSDRDYEQYF	TGTGCCAGCAGTGACAGGGACTACGAGCAGTACTTC
TRBV24-1	TRBJ2-5	.	.	CATDEGWGQRETQYF	TGTGCCACCGATGAGGGTTGGGGGCAGAGGGAGACCCAGTACTTC
TRBV12-3/TRBV12-4	TRBJ1-2	TRBD1	few	CASSFTATGGSGYTF	TGTGCCAGCAGTTTTACGGCGACAGGGGGCTCTGGCTACACCTTC
TRBV2	TRBJ2-1	.	many	CASSEGMGTPYNEQFF	TGTGCCAGCAGTGAGGGGATGGGGACCCCCTACAATGAGCAGTTCTTC